The 25 T cell receptor beta chains given below trace back to one sample, sequenced in a study of T cell clones after liver transplantation. Generated by immunoSEQ multiplex PCR, the TCRdb table keeps only in-frame clones and is missing some. The sample holds roughly 100,000 clones, around four fifths seen once. The input for sequencing was CD4+ T cells from blood, taken approximately 4 years after liver transplant. The receptors were sampled from a human patient who received a liver transplant. Some T cells may be the graft donor's.

This clone was seen just once. The V and J genes are TRBV14 and TRBJ2-1; TRBD2 is a possible D gene (6 bases). V was trimmed by 1 base and J by 6 bases, leaving 7 bases between them. CDR1 and CDR2 (germline): SGHDN, FVKESK. The CDR3 is 13 residues long. CDR3 region: CASSQAGVNEQFF. DNA of the CDR3: TGTGCCAGCAGCCAAGCGGGAGTCAATGAGCAGTTCTTC.

This clone was recorded once. The rearrangement uses TRBV7-2 and TRBJ2-7; a weak D match, TRBD1 (5 bases). V was clipped by 7 bases and J by 0 bases, with 19 bases between them. Germline assignment: CDR1 SGHTA and CDR2 FQGNSA. The CDR3 is 16 amino acids. The CDR3 region has the DNA TGTGCCAGCACCATATACCGTCCAGGGAACTCCTACGAGCAGTACTTC. This gives the protein CASTIYRPGNSYEQYF.

This clone was recorded a few times. The chain joins TRBV6-5 to TRBJ2-1; 9 nucleotides align to TRBD1. The V segment lost 5 bases and the J segment 0 bases; nucleotides outside the gene matches: 2. From germline, CDR1 is MNHEY and CDR2 SVGAGI. The CDR3 spans 15 residues. CDR3 protein: CASSADRGSYNEQFF. CDR3 sequence (DNA): TGTGCCAGCAGTGCGGACAGGGGCTCCTACAATGAGCAGTTCTTC.

V is TRBV11-2 and J is TRBJ1-5, with D uncertain. Germline CDR1 is SGHAT and CDR2 is FQNNGV. The CDR3 covers 13 residues. The V gene lost 1 base and the J gene lost 13 bases, with 14 bases spanning the gap. CDR3 DNA sequence: TGTGCCAGCAGCTTAGGTTTCGATTCTGGACAGCATTTT. This translates into CASSLGFDSGQHF.

Here the CDR3 DNA reads TGTGCCAGCAGCTCCCAGCGGGGGGGAACAGATACGCAGTATTTT. Its protein product is CASSSQRGGTDTQYF. This chain links TRBV7-6 with TRBJ2-3, with 10 bases that match TRBD2. The CDR3 has 15 residues. Trimming cost V 4 bases and J 3 bases; bases outside gene matches: 4. CDR1 and CDR2 from the germline V gene are SGHVS and FNYEAQ.

The chain recombines TRBV5-1 with TRBJ2-7; no firm D call. Germline-derived CDR1 and CDR2 are SGHRS and YFSETQ. This CDR3 is built from 15 residues. V shed 2 bases and J shed 2 bases, with 14 bases lying between them. CDR3 in DNA: TGCGCCAGCAGCTTCTCAGGTAACCCTCCCTACGAGCAGTACTTC. Translated: CASSFSGNPPYEQYF.

This clone was counted between two and nine times. The chain links TRBV28 to TRBJ2-7; D may be TRBD2 (6 bases). Germline assignment: CDR1 MDHEN and CDR2 SYDVKM. The germline V and J ends were trimmed by 1 base and 0 bases, with 7 bases remaining between them. CDR3 length: 14 residues. CDR3 residues: CASSLLAVSYEQYF. The DNA for the CDR3 is TGTGCCAGCAGTTTATTAGCGGTCTCCTACGAGCAGTACTTC.

CDR3: CASTRWDRGGETQYF. CDR3 nucleotides: TGTGCCAGCACCCGCTGGGACAGGGGTGGGGAGACCCAGTACTTC. The chain is built from TRBV9 and TRBJ2-5, with 10 bases lining up with TRBD1. CDR1 is SGDLS, CDR2 YYNGEE, per germline. The CDR3 totals 15 residues. V trimming: 6 bases; J trimming: 5 bases; junction bases outside the gene matches: 10. Full variable domain (rest looked up from reference TRBV9 and TRBJ2-5): DSGVTQTPKHLITATGQRVTLRCSPRSGDLSVYWYQQSLDQGLQFLIQYYNGEERAKGNILERFSAQQFPDLHSELNLSSLELGDSALYFCASTRWDRGGETQYFGPGTRLLVL.

This clone was recorded once. This sequence joins TRBV19 and TRBJ2-2, with 11 bases that match TRBD2. The V gene end was trimmed by 7 bases and the J gene end by 6 bases; junction bases not matched to a gene: 13. Germline CDR1 LNHDA, CDR2 SQIVND (reference sequence). This CDR3 is 17 amino acids long. CDR3 sequence (DNA): TGTGCCAGTACCCCAAAGGGGACTAGCGGTTGGGCCGGGGAGCTGTTTTTT. Its protein product is CASTPKGTSGWAGELFF.

The V and J genes are TRBV27 and TRBJ2-1; D gene unclear. The CDR3 consists of 15 residues. Germline loops: CDR1 MNHEY, CDR2 SMNVEV (reference sequence). The V end lost 3 bases, the J end lost 0 bases, and 9 bases lay between the germline ends. The CDR3 loop reads CASSFKGSSYNEQFF. The CDR3 nucleotides read TGTGCCAGCAGTTTTAAGGGAAGCTCCTACAATGAGCAGTTCTTC.

This rearrangement joins TRBV4-1 to TRBJ1-4; D gene uncertain. Germline CDR1 reads MGHRA; CDR2 reads YSYEKL. Between the trimmed V and J ends, which lost 4 bases and 3 bases, there was a span of 9 bases. CDR3 length equals 14 residues. The DNA of the CDR3 is TGCGCCAGCAGCCCGGGCCAGGCTAATGAAAAACTGTTTTTT. Translating it yields CASSPGQANEKLFF.

The chain carries TRBV4-3 and TRBJ1-6; a possible D gene is TRBD1 (5 bases). V was pared by 3 bases and J by 7 bases, with 13 bases between. Germline CDR1 reads LGHNA; CDR2 reads YSLEER. This CDR3 is built from 15 residues. Here the CDR3 reads CASSQLGAGNSPLHF. The CDR3 DNA reads TGCGCCAGCAGCCAGCTAGGGGCGGGAAATTCACCCCTCCACTTT.

J is TRBJ2-3 and V is TRBV9; D call uncertain. This CDR3 is built from 14 residues. Trimming left V 4 bases short and J 0 bases short, with 9 bases between. CDR1 is SGDLS and CDR2 is YYNGEE in the germline V gene. The DNA of the CDR3 is TGTGCCAGCAGCCTCGGCTCTAGCACAGATACGCAGTATTTT. This sequence encodes CASSLGSSTDTQYF.

This chain connects TRBV10-1 to TRBJ2-1; 9 bases align to TRBD2. The CDR3 extends over 14 amino acids. Looked up from germline, CDR1 is WNHNN and CDR2 is SYGVQD (reference sequence). J was trimmed by 7 bases and V by 0 bases; bases with no gene match: 1. CDR3 residues: CASSESTSGNEQFF. DNA of the CDR3: TGCGCCAGCAGTGAGTCGACTAGCGGTAATGAGCAGTTCTTC.

The J gene is TRBJ2-2, the V gene TRBV9, with D hard to call. Trimming left V 0 bases short and J 0 bases short, with 9 bases between. Germline CDR1 reads SGDLS; CDR2 reads YYNGEE. The length of the CDR3 is 16 residues. The CDR3 nucleotides are TGTGCCAGCAGCGTAGGTCTAGACCCGAACACCGGGGAGCTGTTTTTT. As protein: CASSVGLDPNTGELFF.

This clone showed up just a few times. The chain is built from TRBV28 and TRBJ1-5; D uncertain. Looked up from germline, CDR1 is MDHEN and CDR2 is SYDVKM. The CDR3 extends over 11 amino acids. Trimming pared 4 bases from V and 11 bases from J, leaving 9 bases between. CDR3 loop: CASSSPSAQHF. CDR3 nucleotide sequence: TGTGCCAGCAGTTCCCCTTCGGCCCAGCATTTT.

The rearrangement uses TRBV5-1 and TRBJ2-3, with D possibly matching TRBD1 (5 bases). V lost 3 bases and J 6 bases, leaving 20 bases between the germline ends. Germline CDR1 reads SGHRS; CDR2 reads YFSETQ. There are 16 residues in the CDR3. The CDR3 nucleotides read TGCGCCAGCAGCTGGGGCTCACAGGCCCTTGGGGATACGCAGTATTTT. Residues: CASSWGSQALGDTQYF.

This clone was counted a single time. The chain combines TRBV11-1 with TRBJ2-5; 8 bases line up with TRBD1. With 4 bases clipped from V and 3 bases from J, the junction kept 4 bases outside the gene matches. The germline gives CDR1 SGHAT, CDR2 FQDESV (reference sequence). The CDR3 sequence is 14 residues long. The CDR3: CASSSRGREETQYF. In DNA, the CDR3 is TGTGCCAGCAGCTCCAGGGGGCGGGAAGAGACCCAGTACTTC.

J is TRBJ1-6 and V is TRBV27; D gene unclear. Trimming took off 6 bases at V and 10 bases at J, with 13 bases between the two ends. The CDR3 consists of 13 residues. CDR1 is MNHEY and CDR2 is SMNVEV in the germline V gene (reference sequence). CDR3: CASRLFEESPLHF. CDR3 in DNA: TGTGCCAGCAGACTCTTTGAGGAATCACCCCTCCACTTT.

This chain links TRBV6-5 with TRBJ1-2, with D possibly matching TRBD1 (5 bases). The V gene's germline CDR1 is MNHEY and CDR2 SVGAGI. V lost 10 bases and J lost 4, with 10 bases in between. CDR3 length: 11 amino acids. The CDR3, as DNA: TGTGCCATCCATACAGGCTATGGCTACACCTTC. Its protein is CAIHTGYGYTF.

The genes are TRBV27 and TRBJ1-2, with TRBD1 matching 7 bases. Germline values: CDR1 MNHEY, CDR2 SMNVEV (reference sequence). The junction had 8 bases not matched to a gene; V was cut back by 3 bases and J by 4 bases. The CDR3 covers 15 residues. The CDR3 loop reads CASSFRDSTLYGYTF. DNA for the CDR3: TGTGCCAGCAGTTTTCGGGACAGCACTCTCTATGGCTACACCTTC.

This chain uses TRBV15 with TRBJ1-5; the D gene is possibly TRBD1 (6 bases). CDR1 is LNHNV and CDR2 is YYDKDF in the germline V gene (reference sequence). CDR3 length equals 17 residues. Trimming removed 2 bases from V and 0 bases from J, with 14 bases in between. CDR3 sequence reads: CATSRNPGQNSNQPQHF. The CDR3 DNA is TGTGCCACCAGCAGAAATCCGGGACAAAATAGCAATCAGCCCCAGCATTTT.

The CDR3 here is CASSFINRDSGANVLTF. CDR3 DNA: TGTGCCAGCAGTTTTATAAACCGAGACTCTGGGGCCAACGTCCTGACTTTC. The genes are TRBV28 and TRBJ2-6; D not resolved. CDR1 and CDR2 from the germline V gene are MDHEN and SYDVKM. This CDR3 comprises 17 residues. The V end lost 3 bases, the J end lost 0 bases, and 12 bases lay between the germline ends.

The chain has TRBV7-9 and TRBJ1-2; 9 nucleotides align to TRBD1. The CDR3 totals 13 residues. Germline trimming cut 6 bases from V and 7 bases from J; bases unmatched to any gene: 6. Germline assignment: CDR1 SEHNR and CDR2 FQNEAQ (reference sequence). CDR3 in amino acids: CASSPTGGSGYTF. The CDR3, as DNA: TGTGCCAGCAGTCCTACAGGGGGCAGTGGCTACACCTTC.

The chain employs TRBV7-2 and TRBJ2-3; 7 bases map to TRBD2. The CDR3 length is 17 residues. From germline, CDR1 is SGHTA and CDR2 FQGNSA. The ends lost 4 bases at V and 1 base at J; junction bases unmatched: 11. This chain's CDR3 is CASSSAKGGSRTDTQYF. The CDR3 DNA follows: TGTGCCAGCAGCTCCGCGAAGGGCGGGAGTCGCACAGATACGCAGTATTTT. The full variable domain, rest sourced from reference TRBV7-2 and TRBJ2-3, is GAGVSQSPSNKVTEKGKDVELRCDPISGHTALYWYRQSLGQGLEFLIYFQGNSAPDKSGLPSDRFSAERTGGSVSTLTIQRTQQEDSAVYLCASSSAKGGSRTDTQYFGPGTRLTVL.